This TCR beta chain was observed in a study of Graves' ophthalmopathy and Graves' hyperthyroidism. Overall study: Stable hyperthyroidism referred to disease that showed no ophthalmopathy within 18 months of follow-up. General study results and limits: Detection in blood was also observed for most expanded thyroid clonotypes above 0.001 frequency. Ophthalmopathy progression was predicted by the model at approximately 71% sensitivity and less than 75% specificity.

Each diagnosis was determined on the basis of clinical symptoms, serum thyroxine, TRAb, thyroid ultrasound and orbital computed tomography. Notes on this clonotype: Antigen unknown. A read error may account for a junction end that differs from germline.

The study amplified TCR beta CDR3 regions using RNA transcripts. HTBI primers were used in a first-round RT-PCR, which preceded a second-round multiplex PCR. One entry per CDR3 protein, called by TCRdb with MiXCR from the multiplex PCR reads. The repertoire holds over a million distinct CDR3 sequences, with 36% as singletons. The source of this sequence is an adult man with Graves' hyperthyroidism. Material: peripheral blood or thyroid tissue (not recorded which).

The CDR3: CASSYSIPSGSGGYEQYF. In nucleotides, the CDR3 is TGTGCCAGCAGTTACTCGATACCTAGCGGGAGCGGCGGGTACGAGCAGTACTTC. The chain combines TRBV10-3 with TRBJ2-7; the match to TRBD2 covers 10 bases. The CDR3 totals 18 residues. Germline CDR1 and CDR2: ENHRY and SYGVKD.